Presented here are 15 T cell receptor beta chains from one specimen sequenced in a study of blood T cell repertoires in COVID-19 (dated by TCRdb to about 2020). Preparation of the library involved the immunoSEQ multiplex PCR assay. Sourced from immuneACCESS, this table was stored by TCRdb with only in-frame sequences that have V and J called. A share of the clones is absent; for the studies checked, an unresolved V gene accounts for under half, and the remainder has no known explanation. This sample is represented by hundreds of thousands of clones; 60% to 75% of them were singletons. 3% to 3.5% of the sample goes to the ten largest clones. Sample: peripheral blood. The receptors were sampled from a woman of 80 years or more with acute or convalescent COVID-19.

The gene calls are TRBV19 and TRBJ2-2; 7 nucleotides agree with TRBD2. The V and J ends lost 5 bases and 6 bases, in that order; junction bases with no gene match: 9. CDR1 and CDR2 (germline): LNHDA, SQIVND (reference sequence). CDR3 length: 15 amino acids. The CDR3 spells CASSPGTMRSGELFF. The CDR3, as DNA: TGTGCCAGTAGTCCTGGGACTATGCGGTCCGGGGAGCTGTTTTTT.

The chain has TRBV6-5 and TRBJ2-1; 10 nucleotides line up with TRBD2. The CDR3 runs 15 residues. The germline gives CDR1 MNHEY, CDR2 SVGAGI. Trimming cost V 6 bases and J 3 bases; bases outside gene matches: 5. The CDR3 spells CASRTSSGGYNEQFF. The DNA of the CDR3 is TGTGCCAGCAGGACTTCTAGCGGGGGCTACAATGAGCAGTTCTTC.

The rearrangement joins TRBV30 to TRBJ1-2; maybe TRBD1 (5 bases). Trimming took off 3 bases at V and 4 bases at J, with 21 bases between the two ends. This CDR3 region has 16 residues. Germline V gene data show CDR1 as GTSNPN and CDR2 as SVGIG (reference sequence). The CDR3 spells CAWRRSRGREIYGYTF. CDR3 DNA: TGTGCCTGGAGGAGGAGTCGTGGCAGGGAAATCTATGGCTACACCTTC. The full variable domain, rest sourced from reference TRBV30 and TRBJ1-2, is SQTIHQWPATLVQPVGSPLSLECTVEGTSNPNLYWYRQAAGRGLQLLFYSVGIGQISSEVPQNLSASRPQDRQFILSSKKLLLSDSGFYLCAWRRSRGREIYGYTFGSGTRLTVV.

The chain employs TRBV7-9 and TRBJ2-7; maybe TRBD1 (7 bases). Germline V gene lookup returns CDR1 SEHNR and CDR2 FQNEAQ (reference sequence). This CDR3 spans 14 amino acids. V gave up 4 bases and J gave up 5 bases, with 15 bases separating them. CDR3 sequence: CASSSRGGGNEQYF. The CDR3 nucleotides are TGTGCCAGCAGCTCCCGTGGAGGGGGCAACGAGCAGTACTTC. Full variable domain (remainder filled in from reference TRBV7-9 and TRBJ2-7): DTGVSQNPRHKITKRGQNVTFRCDPISEHNRLYWYRQTLGQGPEFLTYFQNEAQLEKSRLLSDRFSAERPKGSFSTLEIQRTEQGDSAMYLCASSSRGGGNEQYFGPGTRLTVT.

This rearrangement joins TRBV2 to TRBJ2-7; D is ambiguous. Germline V gene data show CDR1 as SNHLY and CDR2 as FYNNEI. The CDR3 loop spans 14 amino acids. V was shortened by 4 bases and J by 2 bases, with 12 bases between the two germline ends. CDR3 in DNA: TGTGCCAGCAGTGGCGCCGGTCCAACCTACGAGCAGTACTTC. Translated: CASSGAGPTYEQYF.

This sequence joins TRBV6-1 and TRBJ1-1; 7 bases agree with TRBD1. This CDR3 is 16 amino acids long. Germline V gives CDR1 MNHNS, CDR2 SASEGT. Trimming removed 4 bases from V and 3 bases from J; junction bases left unmatched: 11. The CDR3 region has the DNA TGTGCCAGCAGTGTCGACAGGGAAAGTTACGACACTGAAGCTTTCTTT. Translating it yields CASSVDRESYDTEAFF.

This chain links TRBV9 with TRBJ2-3, with 8 bases that match TRBD1. CDR1 is SGDLS and CDR2 is YYNGEE in the germline V gene. The trim removed 3 bases at V and 0 bases at J, leaving 3 bases unmatched. The CDR3 covers 15 residues. The CDR3 sequence is CASSADRASTDTQYF. The CDR3 coding sequence is TGTGCCAGCAGCGCGGACAGGGCTAGCACAGATACGCAGTATTTT. Full variable domain (missing parts from reference TRBV9 and TRBJ2-3): DSGVTQTPKHLITATGQRVTLRCSPRSGDLSVYWYQQSLDQGLQFLIQYYNGEERAKGNILERFSAQQFPDLHSELNLSSLELGDSALYFCASSADRASTDTQYFGPGTRLTVL.

As for this clone: This sequence may be a read error, since a much larger clone differs from it by one base. This chain uses TRBV29-1 with TRBJ2-6; D is unclear. Per the germline V gene, CDR1 is SQVTM and CDR2 is ANQGSEA. CDR3 length: 14 residues. The V end was cut by 4 bases, the J end by 5 bases, with 12 bases between. The CDR3 DNA is TGCAGCGTTGGAGGTTGGTCTAGGGCCAACGTCCTGACTTTC. Amino acids: CSVGGWSRANVLTF.

The chain uses TRBV15 and TRBJ2-1, with D perhaps matching TRBD2 (5 bases). The CDR3 contains 15 residues. Germline V gene sequence: CDR1 LNHNV, CDR2 YYDKDF (reference sequence). The V end lost 3 bases, the J end lost 3 bases, and 12 bases lay between the germline ends. The CDR3 spells CATSSRGGFYNEQFF. CDR3 DNA: TGTGCCACCAGCAGCCGGGGTGGGTTCTACAATGAGCAGTTCTTC.

This sequence joins TRBV6-5 and TRBJ1-4, with 9 bases matching TRBD1. With V trimmed by 6 bases and J by 8 bases, 7 bases remained unmatched. The CDR3 has 14 amino acids. Looked up from germline, CDR1 is MNHEY and CDR2 is SVGAGI. CDR3 in DNA: TGTGCCAGCAGGACGACAGGGGGTGGCGAAAAACTGTTTTTT. Protein: CASRTTGGGEKLFF.

This chain links TRBV7-9 with TRBJ1-1, with D tentatively TRBD1 (6 bases). V lost 4 bases and J lost 4, with 10 bases in between. The CDR3 spans 13 residues. CDR1 is SEHNR, CDR2 FQNEAQ, per germline (reference sequence). The DNA for the CDR3 is TGTGCCAGCAGCTATCAGGGGATCACTGAAGCTTTCTTT. Amino acid sequence: CASSYQGITEAFF. The variable domain in full, with the rest retrieved from reference TRBV7-9 and TRBJ1-1, is DTGVSQNPRHKITKRGQNVTFRCDPISEHNRLYWYRQTLGQGPEFLTYFQNEAQLEKSRLLSDRFSAERPKGSFSTLEIQRTEQGDSAMYLCASSYQGITEAFFGQGTRLTVV.

The V gene is TRBV5-1, the J gene TRBJ1-1; maybe TRBD1 (6 bases). The CDR3 contains 16 residues. Trimming stripped 0 bases from V and 1 base from J, with 13 bases between. Germline V gives CDR1 SGHRS, CDR2 YFSETQ. The CDR3 loop reads CASSLVAGAGNTEAFF. The CDR3 DNA reads TGCGCCAGCAGCTTGGTAGCAGGGGCGGGGAACACTGAAGCTTTCTTT. Full variable domain (outside the CDR3, taken from reference TRBV5-1 and TRBJ1-1): KAGVTQTPRYLIKTRGQQVTLSCSPISGHRSVSWYQQTPGQGLQFLFEYFSETQRNKGNFPGRFSGRQFSNSRSEMNVSTLELGDSALYLCASSLVAGAGNTEAFFGQGTRLTVV.

This clone was counted between two and nine times. The chain combines TRBV29-1 with TRBJ1-1, with TRBD1 identical over 7 bases. The CDR3 contains 12 residues. V shed 4 bases and J 6 bases; nucleotides not matched to a gene: 5. CDR1 and CDR2 from the germline V gene are SQVTM and ANQGSEA. DNA for the CDR3: TGCAGCGTTGTGAGGCAGGGGGCTGAAGCTTTCTTT. This encodes CSVVRQGAEAFF.

This sequence joins TRBV19 and TRBJ1-5; 10 nucleotides line up with TRBD1. Germline CDR1 LNHDA, CDR2 SQIVND (reference sequence). V was pared by 6 bases and J by 4 bases, with 12 bases of the junction left unmatched. The CDR3 runs to 17 residues. The CDR3 DNA reads TGTGCCAGTAGGAAAGGGACAGGGGTTTTAGGTAATCAGCCCCAGCATTTT. The encoded protein is CASRKGTGVLGNQPQHF.

V gene TRBV2 combines with J gene TRBJ1-2; 8 bases match TRBD1. The germline V gene encodes CDR1 SNHLY and CDR2 FYNNEI. The CDR3 is made up of 15 amino acids. Trimming took 6 bases from V and 5 from J; bases not matched to a gene: 11. The chain's CDR3 is CASSANGQGPYGYTF. The CDR3 nucleotides are TGTGCCAGCAGCGCGAACGGACAGGGACCTTATGGCTACACCTTC.